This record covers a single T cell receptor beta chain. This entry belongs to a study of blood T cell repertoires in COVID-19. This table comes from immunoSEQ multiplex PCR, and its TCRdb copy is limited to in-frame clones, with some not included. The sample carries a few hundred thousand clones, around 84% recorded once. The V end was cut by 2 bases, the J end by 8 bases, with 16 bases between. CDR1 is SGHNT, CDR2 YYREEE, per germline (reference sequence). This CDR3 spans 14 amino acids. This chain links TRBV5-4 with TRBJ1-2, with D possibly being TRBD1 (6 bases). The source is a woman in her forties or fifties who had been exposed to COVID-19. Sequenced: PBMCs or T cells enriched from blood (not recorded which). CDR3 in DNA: TGTGCCAGCAGCTTACAGGGAAATGTTGGAGGCTACACCTTC. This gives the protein CASSLQGNVGGYTF.